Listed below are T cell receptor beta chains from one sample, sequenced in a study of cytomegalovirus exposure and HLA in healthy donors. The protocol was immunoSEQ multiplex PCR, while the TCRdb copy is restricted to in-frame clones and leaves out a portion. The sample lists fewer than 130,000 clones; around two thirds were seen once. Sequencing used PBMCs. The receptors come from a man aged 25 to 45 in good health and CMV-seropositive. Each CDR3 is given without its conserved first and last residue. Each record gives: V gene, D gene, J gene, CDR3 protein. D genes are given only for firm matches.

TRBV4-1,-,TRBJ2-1,ASRGEETYSYNEQF
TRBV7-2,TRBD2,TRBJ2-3,ASSLEFSGGAGQY
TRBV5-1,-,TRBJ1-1,ASSLEWRMNTEAF
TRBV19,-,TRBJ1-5,ASSIDGDSNQPQH
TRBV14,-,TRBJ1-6,ASSLSGSDSPLH
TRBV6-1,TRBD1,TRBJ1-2,ASSQGQVITMIGNYGYT
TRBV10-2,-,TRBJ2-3,ASSELGPPTDTQY
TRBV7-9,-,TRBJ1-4,ASSPQTTNEKLF
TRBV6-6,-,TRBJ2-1,VSNEQF
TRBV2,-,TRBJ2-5,ASSFGRGGETQY
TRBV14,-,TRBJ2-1,ASSQEDSFSYNEQF
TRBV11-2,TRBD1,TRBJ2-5,ASSLGQGMETQY
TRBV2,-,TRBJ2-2,ASSYTGELF
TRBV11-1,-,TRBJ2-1,ASSLADTFASSYNEQF
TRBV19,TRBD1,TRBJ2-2,ASSPRDRRTGELF
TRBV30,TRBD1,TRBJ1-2,ARDRRSYGYT
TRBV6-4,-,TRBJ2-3,ASSDSATDTQY
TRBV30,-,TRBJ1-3,AWSGGSGAGNTIY
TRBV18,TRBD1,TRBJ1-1,ASSPQTGSDTEAF
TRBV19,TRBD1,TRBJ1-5,ASSGTANQPQH
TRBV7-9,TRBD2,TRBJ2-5,ASSLARAGGFSTSDEQY
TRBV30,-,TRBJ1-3,AWSVWGVGNTIY
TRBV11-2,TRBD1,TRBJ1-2,ASSRPGQGINGYT
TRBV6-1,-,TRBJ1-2,ASSGSSGYGYT
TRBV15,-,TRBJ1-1,ATSVSERVGNTEAF
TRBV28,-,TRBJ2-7,ASSLGGTVSYEQY
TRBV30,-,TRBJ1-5,AWSVPLNQPGQPQH
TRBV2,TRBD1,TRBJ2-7,AGRDRGHEQY
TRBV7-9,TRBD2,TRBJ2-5,ASSLASGGGGETQY
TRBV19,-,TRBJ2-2,ASSIKQGPGELF
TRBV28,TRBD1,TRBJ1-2,ASRPGGYGYT
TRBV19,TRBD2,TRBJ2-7,ASSIGSGASYEQY
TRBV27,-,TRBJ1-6,ARPFVTTVNNSPLH
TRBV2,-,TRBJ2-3,ASSVLVTDTQY
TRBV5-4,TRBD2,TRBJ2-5,ASRGGIAETQY
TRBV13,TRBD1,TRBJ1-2,ALLGDRVDGYT
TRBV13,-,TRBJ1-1,ASRKGGEGAEAF
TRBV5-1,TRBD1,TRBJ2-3,ASSLSVQGPDTQY
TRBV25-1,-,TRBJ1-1,ASAQVSAEAF
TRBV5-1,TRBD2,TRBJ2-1,ASSFSGGPFSYNEQF
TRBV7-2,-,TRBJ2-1,ASSSRQPGFNEQF
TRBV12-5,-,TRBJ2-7,ASGFGESEQY
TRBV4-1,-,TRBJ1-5,ASSQEAGVDQPQH
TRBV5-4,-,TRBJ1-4,ASSYRDNREKLF
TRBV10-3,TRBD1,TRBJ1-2,AISGGTGRIYGYT
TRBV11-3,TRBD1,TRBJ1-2,ASSLEGTGNYGYT
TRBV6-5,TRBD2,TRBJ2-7,AGSYSGGGEQY
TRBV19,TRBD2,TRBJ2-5,ASSILAGGQETQY
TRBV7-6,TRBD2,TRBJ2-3,ASSSGGSGDTQY
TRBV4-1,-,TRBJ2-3,ASSGLFTDTQY
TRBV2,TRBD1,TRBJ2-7,ASSTPGQGIWSYEQY